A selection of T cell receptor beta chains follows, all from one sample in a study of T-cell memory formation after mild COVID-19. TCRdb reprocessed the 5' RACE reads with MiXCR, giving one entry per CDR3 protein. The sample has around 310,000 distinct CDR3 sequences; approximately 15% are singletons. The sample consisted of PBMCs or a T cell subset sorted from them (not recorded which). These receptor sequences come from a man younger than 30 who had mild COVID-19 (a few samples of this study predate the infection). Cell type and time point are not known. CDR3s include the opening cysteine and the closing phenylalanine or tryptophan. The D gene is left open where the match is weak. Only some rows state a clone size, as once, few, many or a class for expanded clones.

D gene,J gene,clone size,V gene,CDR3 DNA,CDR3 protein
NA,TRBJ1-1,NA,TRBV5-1,TGCGCCAGCAGCTTGATAGGCAGGGGAGGGACTGAAGCTTTCTTT,CASSLIGRGGTEAFF
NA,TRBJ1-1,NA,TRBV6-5,TGTGCCAGCAGTTACTCGAGTGAGACTGAAGCTTTCTTT,CASSYSSETEAFF
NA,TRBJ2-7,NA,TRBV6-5,TGTGCCAGCAGTTACTTTCAGCAATACGAGCAGTACTTC,CASSYFQQYEQYF
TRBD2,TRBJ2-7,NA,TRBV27,TGTGCCAGCAGATCGAGACTAGCAGACTCCTACGAGCAGTACTTC,CASRSRLADSYEQYF
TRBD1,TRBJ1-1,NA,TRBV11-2,TGTGCCAGCAGCCGCCGACAGGGTAGGCCTGAAGCTTTCTTT,CASSRRQGRPEAFF
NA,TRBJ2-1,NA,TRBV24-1,TGTGCCACCAGTGATTTTGGGTACAATGAGCAGTTCTTC,CATSDFGYNEQFF
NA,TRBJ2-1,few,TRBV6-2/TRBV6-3,TGTGCCAGCACCGAGGGAGGGGGCACCTACAATGAGCAGTTCTTC,CASTEGGGTYNEQFF
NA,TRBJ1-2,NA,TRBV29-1,TGCAGCGTTGACAAGGCAGGGGAGGGTGGCTACACCTTC,CSVDKAGEGGYTF
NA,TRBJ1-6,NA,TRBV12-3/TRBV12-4,TGTGCCAGCAGTTCCAGGGGTGTTGATTCACCCCTCCACTTT,CASSSRGVDSPLHF
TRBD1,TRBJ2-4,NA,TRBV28,TGTGCCAGCAGCCCGTCGCTCGGACAGGCCGGGATTCAGTACTTC,CASSPSLGQAGIQYF
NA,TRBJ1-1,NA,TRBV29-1,TGCAGCGGGAACAGGGTGAACACTGAAGCTTTCTTT,CSGNRVNTEAFF
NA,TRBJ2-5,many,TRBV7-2,TGTGCCATCGGGAATTCGCCTCAAGAGACCCAGTACTTC,CAIGNSPQETQYF
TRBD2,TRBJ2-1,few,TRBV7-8,TGTGCCAGCAGCTTTACTAGCGGGGACTACAATGAGCAGTTCTTC,CASSFTSGDYNEQFF
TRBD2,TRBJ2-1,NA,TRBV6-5,TGTGCCAGCCAACTAGCGGGGGGGCCAGATGAGCAGTTCTTC,CASQLAGGPDEQFF
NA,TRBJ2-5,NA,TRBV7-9,TGTGCCAGCAGCTTCACCAGGGGGGTAAAAGAGACCCAGTACTTC,CASSFTRGVKETQYF
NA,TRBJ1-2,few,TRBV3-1,TGTGCCAGCAGCCAAGACACCCTGGGGGGAGCTAACTATGGCTACACCTTC,CASSQDTLGGANYGYTF